The next 19 T cell receptor beta chains were all read from a single sample in a study of T cell changes during pregnancy in multiple sclerosis. Using immunoSEQ multiplex PCR, the repertoire was profiled, and TCRdb retains in-frame clones only, with some absent. The table records around 71,000 clones, around 94% of them present only once. This sample comprised peripheral blood, obtained in the third trimester of pregnancy. All receptors derive from a female donor with multiple sclerosis, enrolled in a pregnancy study.

This chain connects TRBV5-5 to TRBJ2-7; 7 bases are a match to TRBD1. The CDR3 runs 14 residues. Per germline, CDR1 SGHKS and CDR2 YYEKEE (reference sequence). The junction had 5 bases not matched to a gene; V was cut back by 4 bases and J by 1 base. This chain's CDR3 is CASSKWDRSYEQYF. CDR3 sequence (DNA): TGTGCCAGCAGCAAATGGGACAGATCCTACGAGCAGTACTTC.

V and J are TRBV5-1 and TRBJ2-3; D remains unclear. The CDR3 totals 13 residues. Germline V lookup: CDR1 SGHRS, CDR2 YFSETQ. V was clipped by 0 bases and J by 2 bases, with 4 bases between them. CDR3 region: CASSLDSTDTQYF. CDR3 sequence (DNA): TGCGCCAGCAGCTTGGACTCCACAGATACGCAGTATTTT.

The chain recombines TRBV28 with TRBJ1-2, with no clear D. This CDR3 is 11 amino acids long. Looked up from germline, CDR1 is MDHEN and CDR2 is SYDVKM. Trimming took 6 bases from V and 8 from J, leaving 10 bases between them. The CDR3 sequence: CASSLLEGYTF. CDR3 in DNA: TGTGCCAGCAGCCTCCTAGAGGGCTACACCTTC.

The rearrangement joins TRBV4-1 to TRBJ2-1; 12 bases match TRBD2. Germline-derived CDR1 and CDR2 are MGHRA and YSYEKL. The V gene end was trimmed by 0 bases and the J gene end by 9 bases; junction bases not matched to a gene: 15. This CDR3 is 19 amino acids long. CDR3 in amino acids: CASSQDILSRLAGVIEQFF. CDR3 DNA: TGCGCCAGCAGCCAAGATATTTTATCGCGACTAGCGGGAGTGATTGAGCAGTTCTTC.

The chain carries TRBV18 and TRBJ2-3; 8 bases agree with TRBD2. The germline V gene has CDR1 KGHSH and CDR2 LQKENI. V lost 3 bases and J lost 4; bases outside the gene matches: 3. The CDR3 covers 14 residues. The CDR3 region is CASSPGLDSDTQYF. The CDR3 DNA reads TGTGCCAGCTCACCGGGACTAGACTCAGATACGCAGTATTTT.

The V and J genes are TRBV18 and TRBJ2-1; 8 nucleotides match TRBD1. Germline V gene data show CDR1 as KGHSH and CDR2 as LQKENI. CDR3 length equals 14 residues. V shed 6 bases, J shed 4 bases, and the junction held 5 bases outside the gene matches. This chain's CDR3 is CASSPNRGYNEQFF. In nucleotides, the CDR3 is TGTGCCAGCTCTCCAAACAGGGGGTACAATGAGCAGTTCTTC.

The J gene is TRBJ1-2, the V gene TRBV30; D gene uncertain. The CDR3 is made up of 14 amino acids. Germline V gene lookup returns CDR1 GTSNPN and CDR2 SVGIG (reference sequence). V was cut by 0 bases and J by 4 bases, with 12 bases left in between. DNA for the CDR3: TGTGCCTGGAGTGTATCAGGTGGAAGCTATGGCTACACCTTC. Protein product: CAWSVSGGSYGYTF. The full variable domain, completed using reference TRBV30 and TRBJ1-2, is SQTIHQWPATLVQPVGSPLSLECTVEGTSNPNLYWYRQAAGRGLQLLFYSVGIGQISSEVPQNLSASRPQDRQFILSSKKLLLSDSGFYLCAWSVSGGSYGYTFGSGTRLTVV.

V and J are TRBV5-6 and TRBJ1-5; TRBD1 matches at 8 bases. V lost 3 bases and J lost 2; bases outside the gene matches: 4. The germline V gene has CDR1 SGHDT and CDR2 YYEEEE. The CDR3 is 15 amino acids. The CDR3, as DNA: TGTGCCAGCAGCTCCAGGGGGCCAGGCAATCAGCCCCAGCATTTT. Its protein is CASSSRGPGNQPQHF.

This chain connects TRBV11-2 to TRBJ2-1; the D is unclear. The V end lost 1 base, the J end lost 1 base, and 17 bases lay between the germline ends. There are 18 residues in the CDR3. Germline V gene sequence: CDR1 SGHAT, CDR2 FQNNGV. In DNA form, the CDR3 reads TGTGCCAGCAGCTTAGTCGAACAGACCGTGTCGTCCTACAATGAGCAGTTCTTC. Protein product: CASSLVEQTVSSYNEQFF.

This chain joins TRBV4-3 and TRBJ2-1; 10 nucleotides agree with TRBD2. Germline CDR1 and CDR2: LGHNA and YSLEER. V lost 0 bases and J lost 8; bases outside the gene matches: 10. This CDR3 spans 17 amino acids. The CDR3 coding sequence is TGCGCCAGCAGCCAAGAAAGAGGCCTAGCGGGAGATCATGAGCAGTTCTTC. Translation: CASSQERGLAGDHEQFF.

The V and J genes are TRBV7-2 and TRBJ1-5, with D possibly being TRBD1 (5 bases). CDR3 length: 16 residues. Germline V gene data show CDR1 as SGHTA and CDR2 as FQGNSA. Trimming shortened V by 1 base and J by 5 bases, and 15 bases separated the two germline ends. CDR3 DNA sequence: TGTGCCAGCAGCTTAGGGAGGGGAATTATCGATCAGCCCCAGCATTTT. It codes for CASSLGRGIIDQPQHF.

This chain's CDR3 is CASSPQTGANEQYF. The CDR3 DNA reads TGTGCCAGCAGCCCCCAGACAGGGGCCAACGAGCAGTACTTC. The gene calls are TRBV7-9 and TRBJ2-7; 8 bases are a match to TRBD1. Germline values: CDR1 SEHNR, CDR2 FQNEAQ (reference sequence). Losses at the gene ends were 5 bases for V and 5 bases for J; bases not matched to a gene: 8. This CDR3 is 14 amino acids long.

The chain uses TRBV5-1 and TRBJ1-2, with 9 bases identical to TRBD1. Trimming removed 5 bases from V and 4 bases from J; junction bases left unmatched: 12. From germline, CDR1 is SGHRS and CDR2 YFSETQ. The CDR3 extends over 16 amino acids. The CDR3 DNA follows: TGCGCCAGCAGTTTCCGGGGCCGGGACAGGGTCTATGGCTACACCTTC. Translated: CASSFRGRDRVYGYTF.

The chain combines TRBV2 with TRBJ1-5, with D possibly TRBD1 on 6 matching bases. The V gene lost 4 bases and the J gene lost 6 bases, with 16 bases spanning the gap. CDR3 size: 15 residues. Germline V gene sequence: CDR1 SNHLY, CDR2 FYNNEI. The CDR3 spells CASSADRKTGQPQHF. The CDR3 region has the DNA TGTGCCAGCAGTGCGGACAGAAAAACGGGTCAGCCCCAGCATTTT.

The chain has TRBV21-1 and TRBJ2-5; the D call of TRBD2 is as the table states it, not checked on the DNA. TRBV21-1 is a pseudogene locus. The CDR3 spans 17 residues. CDR3 sequence: CASSKAGLAEHQETQYF. The CDR3 bases are TGTGCCAGCAGCAAAGCGGGACTAGCGGAACACCAAGAGACCCAGTACTTC.

This clone is a singleton in its sample. The CDR3 DNA reads as TGTGCCAGCTGGGGGGGGGCCTACTACGAGCAGTACTTC. This encodes CASWGGAYYEQYF. This chain connects TRBV6-1 to TRBJ2-7; D might be TRBD2 (7 bases). The V end lost 8 bases, the J end lost 3 bases, and 14 bases lay between the germline ends. The CDR3 extends over 13 amino acids. Germline V gene sequence: CDR1 MNHNS, CDR2 SASEGT.

Notes on this clone: Other DNA sequences in the same sample also yield this CDR3. The genes are TRBV5-1 and TRBJ2-7; 9 bases align to TRBD1. The V segment lost 2 bases and the J segment 5 bases; nucleotides outside the gene matches: 2. Germline lookup yields CDR1 SGHRS and CDR2 YFSETQ. The CDR3 has 13 residues. The CDR3 sequence is CASSLQGANEQYF. The DNA for the CDR3 is TGCGCCAGCAGCTTACAGGGGGCAAACGAGCAGTACTTC.

The genes are TRBV12-5 and TRBJ2-7; D gene ambiguous. CDR3 length equals 11 residues. Germline CDR1 LGHNT, CDR2 FRNRAP. Trimming shortened V by 6 bases and J by 4 bases, and 7 bases separated the two germline ends. The CDR3 DNA reads TGTGCTAGTGGCATTTTGTACGAGCAGTACTTC. Its translation: CASGILYEQYF.

This sequence joins TRBV6-1 and TRBJ1-1; D is uncertain. The CDR3 has 14 amino acids. V was clipped by 5 bases and J by 1 base, with 11 bases between them. CDR1 is MNHNS, CDR2 SASEGT, per germline. As DNA, the CDR3 is TGTGCCAGCAGTCCCTTTGTCCGGAACACTGAAGCTTTCTTT. This sequence encodes CASSPFVRNTEAFF.